This entry lists 21 T cell receptor beta chains sequenced from one sample in a study of CD8+CD57+ T cells in acquired aplastic anemia. For sequencing, patients were chosen who had shown expansion of CD8+CD57+ cells by flow cytometry. Genomic DNA, serving as template, underwent TCR beta VDJ and CDR3 profiling. TCRdb re-derived calls from the reads in MiXCR, one entry per CDR3 protein. The sample has 180,000 or so distinct CDR3 sequences, roughly 65% seen once; the top ten hold approximately 46%. Sequences were obtained from sorted CD4+, CD8+, or CD8+CD57+ T cells (not recorded which) from PBMCs. All receptors derive from a human donor with aplastic anemia.

This clonotype was seen ten or more times. This chain uses TRBV4-1 with TRBJ1-3; D is possibly TRBD1 (5 bases). Between the trimmed V and J ends, which lost 4 bases and 4 bases, there was a span of 14 bases. Germline V gene data show CDR1 as MGHRA and CDR2 as YSYEKL. CDR3 length: 15 residues. CDR3 sequence: CASSPLPGSGNTIYF. The CDR3 nucleotides read TGCGCCAGCAGCCCCCTCCCAGGGTCGGGAAACACCATATATTTT.

This clonotype showed up many times. V and J are TRBV6-5 and TRBJ2-7; D may match TRBD1 or TRBD2 (5 bases each). V was pared by 8 bases and J by 1 base, with 9 bases between. Germline CDR1 reads MNHEY; CDR2 reads SVGAGI. The length of the CDR3 is 12 residues. CDR3 nucleotides: TGTGCCAGCTGGGACGGGTCCTACGAGCAGTACTTC. Its translation is CASWDGSYEQYF.

V gene TRBV19 combines with J gene TRBJ2-5; D gene unclear. The CDR3 has 13 amino acids. CDR1 and CDR2 (germline): LNHDA, SQIVND (reference sequence). Deletions cut 3 bases from V and 2 bases from J, with 7 bases between. In DNA, the CDR3 is TGTGCCAGTAGTATGGTTCAGCAAGAGACCCAGTACTTC. It specifies CASSMVQQETQYF.

This clonotype was recorded only once. The CDR3 nucleotides are TGTGCCAGCCAGGGGGGTAGCACAGATACGCAGTATTTT. It specifies CASQGGSTDTQYF. The rearrangement uses TRBV2 and TRBJ2-3; a possible D gene is TRBD1 (7 bases). CDR1 SNHLY and CDR2 FYNNEI come from the germline V gene. Trimming took off 8 bases at V and 0 bases at J, with 9 bases between the two ends. This CDR3 is built from 13 residues. Supplemented by reference TRBV2 and TRBJ2-3, the full variable domain reads EPEVTQTPSHQVTQMGQEVILRCVPISNHLYFYWYRQILGQKVEFLVSFYNNEISEKSEIFDDQFSVERPDGSNFTLKIRSTKLEDSAMYFCASQGGSTDTQYFGPGTRLTVL.

The V call is TRBV20-1, the J call TRBJ2-7; 12 nucleotides match TRBD1. This CDR3 is 16 amino acids long. Germline V CDR1 and CDR2: DFQATT, SNEGSKA (reference sequence). V trimming: 0 bases; J trimming: 5 bases; junction bases outside the gene matches: 8. The CDR3 here is CSAREFLGTGGDEQYF. CDR3 bases: TGCAGTGCTAGAGAGTTTTTGGGGACAGGGGGCGACGAGCAGTACTTC.

The sample holds a few counts of this clonotype. The chain recombines TRBV2 with TRBJ2-5, with D unresolved. V was clipped by 8 bases and J by 9 bases, with 7 bases between them. CDR3 length: 9 residues. Germline loops: CDR1 SNHLY, CDR2 FYNNEI. The CDR3 nucleotides are TGTGCCAGCGGCTCGCCCCAGTACTTC. Protein: CASGSPQYF.

The CDR3, as DNA: TGTGCCTGGACACCCGGGACTACGAATGAGCAGTTCTTC. It codes for CAWTPGTTNEQFF. This sequence joins TRBV30 and TRBJ2-1, with 7 bases identical to TRBD2. The V and J ends lost 4 bases and 7 bases, in that order; junction bases with no gene match: 7. The CDR3 runs 13 residues. CDR1 and CDR2 from the germline V gene are GTSNPN and SVGIG (reference sequence).

The rearrangement uses TRBV2 and TRBJ1-5; D gene ambiguous. The CDR3 covers 14 residues. Deletions cut 7 bases from V and 1 base from J, with 11 bases between. CDR1 SNHLY and CDR2 FYNNEI come from the germline V gene. CDR3: CASKGGWSNQPQHF. In nucleotides, the CDR3 is TGTGCCAGCAAGGGCGGGTGGAGCAATCAGCCCCAGCATTTT.

This sequence joins TRBV7-2 and TRBJ1-2; 9 bases are a match to TRBD1. This CDR3 is 15 amino acids long. Germline V gene data show CDR1 as SGHTA and CDR2 as FQGNSA. V lost 5 bases and J lost 4; bases outside the gene matches: 8. The CDR3 reads CASSPDRGNGYGYTF. In DNA form, the CDR3 reads TGTGCCAGCAGCCCGGACAGGGGAAACGGCTATGGCTACACCTTC.

About this clonotype: One junction end disagrees with the germline gene, perhaps due to a read error. The chain joins TRBV7-9 to TRBJ1-6; TRBD1 agrees at 7 bases. Germline-derived CDR1 and CDR2 are SEHNR and FQNEAQ (reference sequence). The CDR3 loop spans 15 amino acids. CDR3 DNA sequence: TGTGCCGGCAGCCCGCCGGACAGGAGGAATTCACCCCTCCACTTT. Protein: CAGSPPDRRNSPLHF.

This chain uses TRBV29-1 with TRBJ1-2; TRBD1 aligns across 7 bases. Germline CDR1 and CDR2: SQVTM and ANQGSEA. J was trimmed by 5 bases and V by 5 bases; bases with no gene match: 8. The length of the CDR3 is 13 residues. The CDR3, as DNA: TGCAGCGTTAAGACAGGGAGTGGGTATGGCTACACCTTC. This codes for CSVKTGSGYGYTF.

The rearrangement uses TRBV24-1 and TRBJ2-1; 14 bases are a match to TRBD2. CDR1 is KGHDR and CDR2 is SFDVKD in the germline V gene. J was trimmed by 8 bases and V by 4 bases; bases with no gene match: 6. The CDR3 has 16 residues. DNA of the CDR3: TGTGCCACCAGTGACCCCGGGACTAGCGGGAGCGATGAGCAGTTCTTC. Translating gives CATSDPGTSGSDEQFF.

This clonotype was counted a single time. Because the CDR3's place on the DNA is in doubt, the DNA is left out and the CDR3 is given as listed by TCRdb. The chain recombines TRBV10-2 with TRBJ1-6; the DNA was not compared with TRBD1, the D call given in the table. Germline values: CDR1 WSHSY, CDR2 SAAADI. Termini included, the CDR3 measures 22 amino acids. The CDR3 reads CASSQGATEAFFGQGDNSPLHF.

The sample holds a few counts of this clonotype. The rearrangement uses TRBV15 and TRBJ1-4; D is unresolved. The V gene's germline CDR1 is LNHNV and CDR2 YYDKDF (reference sequence). The CDR3 is 12 residues long. Trimming took 6 bases from V and 15 from J, leaving 17 bases between them. CDR3 nucleotide sequence: TGTGCCACCAGAGGTGGAGAGGGTTCGGTGTTTTTT. It yields the protein CATRGGEGSVFF. The full variable domain, completed using reference TRBV15 and TRBJ1-4, is DAMVIQNPRYQVTQFGKPVTLSCSQTLNHNVMYWYQQKSSQAPKLLFHYYDKDFNNEADTPDNFQSRRPNTSFCFLDIRSPGLGDTAMYLCATRGGEGSVFFGSGTQLSVL.

This clonotype has ten or more counts. This chain connects TRBV27 to TRBJ2-7; no clear D. Germline CDR1 MNHEY, CDR2 SMNVEV (reference sequence). V shed 4 bases and J shed 0 bases, with 10 bases lying between them. This CDR3 contains 14 residues. In nucleotides, the CDR3 is TGTGCCAGCAGTTCCCCGACGGTCTCCTACGAGCAGTACTTC. Encoded protein: CASSSPTVSYEQYF.

This chain uses TRBV12-3 or TRBV12-4 with TRBJ2-5, with D maybe TRBD2 (6 bases). The V end was cut by 5 bases, the J end by 2 bases, with 15 bases between. The CDR3 covers 15 residues. CDR3 coding DNA: TGTGCCAGCAGTCCCCCTAGGAGGGGTCAAGAGACCCAGTACTTC. Protein: CASSPPRRGQETQYF.

This clonotype was seen only a few times. This chain joins TRBV7-9 and TRBJ2-3; D is possibly TRBD1 (6 bases). Germline V gives CDR1 SEHNR, CDR2 FQNEAQ (reference sequence). The CDR3 contains 13 residues. The V end was cut by 5 bases, the J end by 1 base, with 7 bases between. CDR3 DNA sequence: TGTGCCAGCAGCGGGGGCGGCACAGATACGCAGTATTTT. It specifies CASSGGGTDTQYF.

For the CDR3, the DNA is TGCAGTGCTTACGGGACAGACTATGGCTACACCTTC. It codes for CSAYGTDYGYTF. The chain uses TRBV20-1 and TRBJ1-2; 7 nucleotides agree with TRBD1. The germline CDR1 and CDR2 sequences are DFQATT and SNEGSKA (reference sequence). Trimming cost V 5 bases and J 3 bases; bases outside gene matches: 3. CDR3 length: 12 amino acids.

This clonotype was found many times. The CDR3 protein is CASSYGTENTEAFF. In nucleotides, the CDR3 is TGTGCCAGCAGTTACGGGACAGAGAACACTGAAGCTTTCTTT. The chain carries TRBV5-8 and TRBJ1-1; 7 bases map to TRBD1. Losses at the gene ends were 5 bases for V and 1 base for J; bases not matched to a gene: 5. The CDR3 extends over 14 amino acids. Germline V gene sequence: CDR1 SGHTS, CDR2 YDEGEE. Based on the CDR3 plus reference TRBV5-8 and TRBJ1-1, the full variable domain is EAGVTQSPTHLIKTRGQQATLRCSPISGHTSVYWYQQALGLGLQFLLWYDEGEERNRGNFPPRFSGRQFPNYSSELNVNALELEDSALYLCASSYGTENTEAFFGQGTRLTVV.

This chain connects TRBV29-1 to TRBJ2-5, with D perhaps TRBD1 or TRBD2 (5 bases each). The germline CDR1 and CDR2 sequences are SQVTM and ANQGSEA. Between the trimmed V and J ends, which lost 7 bases and 4 bases, there was a span of 16 bases. There are 13 residues in the CDR3. The CDR3: CSAEGKGRETQYF. CDR3 coding DNA: TGCAGCGCCGAGGGGAAGGGCAGAGAGACCCAGTACTTC.

This chain connects TRBV7-9 to TRBJ2-2; a weak D match, TRBD1 (5 bases). The CDR3 contains 14 residues. Germline V gene data show CDR1 as SEHNR and CDR2 as FQNEAQ (reference sequence). Between the trimmed V and J ends, which lost 6 bases and 0 bases, there was a span of 8 bases. CDR3 residues: CASRTAPNTGELFF. CDR3 nucleotides: TGTGCCAGCAGGACAGCTCCGAACACCGGGGAGCTGTTTTTT. Full variable domain (outside the CDR3, taken from reference TRBV7-9 and TRBJ2-2): DTGVSQNPRHKITKRGQNVTFRCDPISEHNRLYWYRQTLGQGPEFLTYFQNEAQLEKSRLLSDRFSAERPKGSFSTLEIQRTEQGDSAMYLCASRTAPNTGELFFGEGSRLTVL.